This T cell receptor (beta chain) was captured by sequencing in a study of cytomegalovirus exposure and HLA in healthy donors. The data were produced by immunoSEQ multiplex PCR, yet TCRdb's version contains in-frame clones alone and is incomplete. The data hold 90,000 or so clones, with approximately 81% observed a single time. Trimming removed 5 bases from V and 5 bases from J; junction bases left unmatched: 8. From germline, CDR1 is MDHEN and CDR2 SYDVKM. This CDR3 region has 15 residues. Study-wide results and caveats: Cytomegalovirus-associated status was assigned to 164 TCR beta chains.

A word on this clone: As yet, its antigen is unknown.

This chain uses TRBV28 with TRBJ2-7; 11 bases line up with TRBD2. Sequencing was done on a sample of PBMCs. The clonotype comes from a man aged 18 to 30 in good health and CMV-seropositive. CDR3 nucleotides: TGTGCCAGCAGTAGTACTAGCGGGAGTGTCAACGAGCAGTACGTC. Encoded protein: CASSSTSGSVNEQYV.